This T cell receptor beta chain was recovered during a study of blood T cells in healthy people across ages (dated by TCRdb to the mid-2010s). Study-level background: In model experiments, template switching captured roughly one uniquely barcoded TCR beta cDNA molecule for every two T cells. To avoid experimental bias, donors of different ages were randomly spread across the sequencing lanes. For two donors (one aged 18 to 29 and one aged 80 or older), the study analyzed two additional independent replicas of 1 million unique cDNA reads from the same blood draw. Donors were grouped into four age groups: young (average 16 years), middle-aged (39), aged (around 60) and long-lived (about 90). To track age-related changes in TCR beta repertoire diversity, the study relied on deep sequencing normalized with unique cDNA molecular identifiers. Broad study findings and their caveats: Donor CMV infection status was unknown, potentially confounding age-related changes in expanded clonotypes. Observed TCR beta diversity correlated strongly with the percentage of naive T cells measured by flow cytometry. As age increased, observed TCR beta diversity per million T cells dropped in a roughly linear way, and a significant reduction was already evident by age 40. Estimates of total diversity from one million sequenced T cells were regarded as lower bounds and underestimates. Bulk unsorted PBMC profiling prevented conclusive comparison of naive and antigen-experienced compartments. Compared with the aged group, the long-lived group had more naive CD4+ T cells, fewer expanded clones and increased TCR diversity, a pattern suggesting age selection.

Libraries were constructed by 5' RACE. Sequencing instrument: Illumina HiSeq 2500. A second roughly 7 to 11 cycle PCR used a sample-barcoded 5' primer and a J-beta primer mix. Each TCR beta cDNA molecule received a unique molecular identifier from a template-switch 5' adaptor carrying 12 random nucleotides. At least 2.5 million CDR3-containing paired-end reads were obtained from each sample. The Mint cDNA synthesis kit, primed by a TRBC-specific oligonucleotide, was used to synthesize first-strand cDNA from all RNA. All cDNA was treated with uracil-DNA glycosylase and then went through a first 18-cycle PCR with the universal primers M1SS and BC2_uni_R. Processing in the source paper ran as follows. For normalization, 1 million high-quality reads were randomly selected from each sample, with every read carrying a distinct molecular identifier. Reads sharing molecular identifiers were discarded rather than binned into consensus sequences. MiTCR, run with a Q25 quality threshold and the strictest error-elimination algorithm, handled CDR3 identification, clonotype clustering and error correction. Lower-bound total TCR beta diversity was estimated with a nonparametric unseen species model using Euler transformation. TCRdb reanalyzed the raw reads on its own, using fastp at Q25 for trimming and MiXCR for clone calling, and kept in-frame beta chains. Each entry merges the rows of one CDR3 protein and shows their most common DNA and genes. These V and J calls are TCRdb output, not the study's own analysis. The sample table contains approximately 600,000 distinct CDR3 sequences; only one count was recorded for approximately 59% of them. The ten largest clonotypes hold 30% to 45% of the sample.

Here V drops 5 bases and J drops 2 bases, and the junction holds 5 bases not matched to any gene. The CDR3 covers 14 residues, taking in both the cysteine and the phenylalanine. Only the CDR3 DNA stays, 42 bases, in frame from base 1. Looking up the germline V gene (reference sequence) yields CDR1 SEHNR and CDR2 FQNEAQ. Donors were under 40 systemically healthy Caucasian individuals from Russia aged roughly 6 to 100 years. Approximately 11 milliliters of peripheral blood were drawn from each donor into EDTA-treated Vacutainer tubes. Ficoll-Paque density-gradient centrifugation was used to isolate PBMCs, with at least 6 million per sample. Total RNA was extracted from PBMCs with Trizol reagent, with at least 6 micrograms obtained per sample. For every donor, an aliquot of PBMCs went through flow cytometry to measure the percentages of naive CD45RAhigh/CD27high T cells. Details on this clonotype: Its antigen remains unidentified. Qualities for individual bases were not recorded, and no much larger clone is one base off.

The sequence came from a man aged 60 to 75 in good health. The sequencing sample was made of blood. Recombination connected TRBV7-9 to TRBJ2-7, and TRBD2 matches 8 of the central bases. The DNA sequence is as follows: TGTGCCAGCAGCCGACCGGGACTAGCCTACGAGCAGTACTTC. Its amino acids are CASSRPGLAYEQYF.